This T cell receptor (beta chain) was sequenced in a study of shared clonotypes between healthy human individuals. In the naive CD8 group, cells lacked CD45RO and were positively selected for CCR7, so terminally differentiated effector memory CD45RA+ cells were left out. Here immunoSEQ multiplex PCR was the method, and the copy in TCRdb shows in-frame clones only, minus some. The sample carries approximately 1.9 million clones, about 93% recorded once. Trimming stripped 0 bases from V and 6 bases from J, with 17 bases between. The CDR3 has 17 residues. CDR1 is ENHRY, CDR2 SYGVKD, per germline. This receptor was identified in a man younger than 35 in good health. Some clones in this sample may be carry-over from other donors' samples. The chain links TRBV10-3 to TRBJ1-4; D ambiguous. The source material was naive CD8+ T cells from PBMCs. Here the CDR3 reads CAISESRPGGQDEKLFF. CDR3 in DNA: TGTGCCATCAGTGAGTCACGACCGGGCGGGCAGGATGAAAAACTGTTTTTT.